This T cell receptor (beta chain) appears in the sequencing data of a study of cytomegalovirus exposure and HLA in healthy donors. Study-level points and caveats: An analysis was carried out at a later point. It showed that HLA-associated TCR beta chains were more clonally expanded than equally common non-associated chains.

Comments on this clone: Antigen: not known.

V lost 5 bases and J lost 2; bases outside the gene matches: 7. Germline V gives CDR1 SGHDT, CDR2 YYEEEE. The CDR3 runs to 17 residues. Vbeta (60) and Jbeta (13) primers were used in the PCR. The protocol was immunoSEQ multiplex PCR, while the TCRdb copy is restricted to in-frame clones and leaves out a portion. This sample carries fewer than 150,000 clones, 70% to 75% of them seen once, and the ten largest clones take under 3.5%. Sample: PBMCs. The origin of this receptor is a man aged 25 to 40 in good health and CMV-seronegative. V usage is TRBV5-6 and J usage is TRBJ2-6; 10 bases map to TRBD1. The CDR3 region is CASRNRDRGTGANVLTF. CDR3 DNA: TGTGCCAGCAGAAACCGGGACAGGGGAACTGGGGCCAACGTCCTGACTTTC.